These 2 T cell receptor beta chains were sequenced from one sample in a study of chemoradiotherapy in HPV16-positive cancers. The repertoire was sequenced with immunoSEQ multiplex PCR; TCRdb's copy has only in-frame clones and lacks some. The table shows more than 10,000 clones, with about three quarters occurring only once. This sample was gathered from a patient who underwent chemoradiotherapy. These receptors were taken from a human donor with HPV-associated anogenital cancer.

CDR3 region: CASSPRLSGGPNEQFF. CDR3 DNA: TGCGCCAGCAGCCCACGACTGTCGGGAGGGCCTAATGAGCAGTTCTTC. The chain couples TRBV4-3 to TRBJ2-1; 8 nucleotides line up with TRBD2. V was pared by 4 bases and J by 7 bases, with 12 bases of the junction left unmatched. The CDR3 extends over 16 amino acids. In germline, CDR1 is LGHNA, CDR2 YSLEER.

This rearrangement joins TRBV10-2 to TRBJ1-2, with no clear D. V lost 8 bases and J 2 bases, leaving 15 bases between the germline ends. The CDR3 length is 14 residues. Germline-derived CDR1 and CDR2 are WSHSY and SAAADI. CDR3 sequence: CASQDARRNYGYTF. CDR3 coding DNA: TGCGCCAGCCAGGACGCCCGTAGGAACTATGGCTACACCTTC.